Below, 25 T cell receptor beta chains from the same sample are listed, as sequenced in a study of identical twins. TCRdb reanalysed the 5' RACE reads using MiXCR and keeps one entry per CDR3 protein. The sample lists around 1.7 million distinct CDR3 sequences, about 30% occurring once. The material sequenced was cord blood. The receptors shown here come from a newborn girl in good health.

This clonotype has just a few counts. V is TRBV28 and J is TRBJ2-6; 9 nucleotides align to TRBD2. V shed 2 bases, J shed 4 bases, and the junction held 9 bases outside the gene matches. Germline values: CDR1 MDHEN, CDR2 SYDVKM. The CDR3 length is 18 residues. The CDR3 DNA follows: TGTGCCAGCAGTTTAATGGCGGGAGGGCTGTCCGGGGCCAACGTCCTGACTTTC. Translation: CASSLMAGGLSGANVLTF.

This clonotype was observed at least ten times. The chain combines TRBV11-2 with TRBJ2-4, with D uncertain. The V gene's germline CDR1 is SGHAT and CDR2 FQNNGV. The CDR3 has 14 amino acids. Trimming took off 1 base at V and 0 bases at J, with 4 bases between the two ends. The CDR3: CASSLGVAKNIQYF. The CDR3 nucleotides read TGTGCCAGCAGCTTAGGGGTAGCCAAAAACATTCAGTACTTC.

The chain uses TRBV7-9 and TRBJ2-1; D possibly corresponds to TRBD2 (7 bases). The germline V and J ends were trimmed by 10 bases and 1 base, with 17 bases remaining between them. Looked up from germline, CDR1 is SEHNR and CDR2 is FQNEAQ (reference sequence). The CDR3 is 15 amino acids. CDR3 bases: TGTGCCACCAGGGGTGCCGGGAGGTCCTACAATGAGCAGTTCTTC. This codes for CATRGAGRSYNEQFF.

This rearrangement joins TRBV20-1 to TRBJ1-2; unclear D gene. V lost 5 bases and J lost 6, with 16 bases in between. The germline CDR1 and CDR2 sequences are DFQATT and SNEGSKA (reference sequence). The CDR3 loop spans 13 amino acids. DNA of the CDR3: TGCAGTGCTTTCAGTCCGGGAGACAATGGCTACACCTTC. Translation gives CSAFSPGDNGYTF.

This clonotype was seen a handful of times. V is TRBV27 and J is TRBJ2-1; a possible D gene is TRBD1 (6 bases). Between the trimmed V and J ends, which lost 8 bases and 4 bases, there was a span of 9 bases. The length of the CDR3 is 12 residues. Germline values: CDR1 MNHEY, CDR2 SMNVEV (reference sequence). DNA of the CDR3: TGTGCCAGCGGACAGTATTACAATGAGCAGTTCTTC. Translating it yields CASGQYYNEQFF.

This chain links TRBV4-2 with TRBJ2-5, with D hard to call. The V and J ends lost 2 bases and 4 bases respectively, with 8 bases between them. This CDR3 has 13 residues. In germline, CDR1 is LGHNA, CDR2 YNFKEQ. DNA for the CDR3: TGTGCCAGCAGCCAACCCCCCTCAGAGACCCAGTACTTC. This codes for CASSQPPSETQYF.

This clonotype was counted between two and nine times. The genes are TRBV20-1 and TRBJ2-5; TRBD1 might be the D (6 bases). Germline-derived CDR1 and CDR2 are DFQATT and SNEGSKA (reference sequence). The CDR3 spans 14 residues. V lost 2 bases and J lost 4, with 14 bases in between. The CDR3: CSARKRGNRETQYF. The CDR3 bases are TGCAGTGCTAGAAAAAGGGGGAATCGAGAGACCCAGTACTTC.

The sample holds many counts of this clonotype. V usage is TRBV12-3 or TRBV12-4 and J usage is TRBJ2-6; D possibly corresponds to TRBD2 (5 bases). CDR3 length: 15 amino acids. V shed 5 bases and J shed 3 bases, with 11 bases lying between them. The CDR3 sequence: CASSPSGVGANVLTF. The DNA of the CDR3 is TGTGCCAGCAGTCCATCCGGGGTTGGGGCCAACGTCCTGACTTTC.

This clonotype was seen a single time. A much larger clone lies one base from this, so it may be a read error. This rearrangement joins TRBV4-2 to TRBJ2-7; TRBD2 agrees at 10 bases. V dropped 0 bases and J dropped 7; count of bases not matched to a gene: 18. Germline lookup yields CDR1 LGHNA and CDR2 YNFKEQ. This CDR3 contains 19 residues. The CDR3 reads CASSQERTSGVGEYNEQYF. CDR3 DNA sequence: TGTGCCAGCAGCCAAGAACGAACTAGCGGGGTTGGGGAATACAATGAGCAGTACTTC.

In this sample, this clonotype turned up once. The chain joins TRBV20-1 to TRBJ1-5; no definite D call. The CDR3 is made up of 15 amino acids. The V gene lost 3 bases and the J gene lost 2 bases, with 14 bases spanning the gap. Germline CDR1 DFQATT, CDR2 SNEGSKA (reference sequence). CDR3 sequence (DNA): TGCAGTGCTAGTCGACCTGGACCGGGCAATCAGCCCCAGCATTTT. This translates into CSASRPGPGNQPQHF.

CDR3 residues: CASTLQGAEQYF. CDR3 sequence (DNA): TGTGCCAGCACCCTACAGGGGGCTGAGCAGTACTTC. The J gene is TRBJ2-5, the V gene TRBV6-6, with 9 bases that match TRBD1. CDR3 size: 12 residues. Trimming removed 7 bases from V and 11 bases from J; junction bases left unmatched: 8. In germline, CDR1 is MNHNY, CDR2 SVGAGI (reference sequence).

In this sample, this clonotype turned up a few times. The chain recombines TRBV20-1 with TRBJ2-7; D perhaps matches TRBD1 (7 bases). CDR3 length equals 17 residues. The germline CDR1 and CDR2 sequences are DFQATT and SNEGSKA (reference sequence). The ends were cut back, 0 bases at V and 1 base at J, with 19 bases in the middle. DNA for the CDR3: TGCAGTGCTAGAGATCATCGGAGGGCAGGGGGATCCTACGAGCAGTACTTC. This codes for CSARDHRRAGGSYEQYF.

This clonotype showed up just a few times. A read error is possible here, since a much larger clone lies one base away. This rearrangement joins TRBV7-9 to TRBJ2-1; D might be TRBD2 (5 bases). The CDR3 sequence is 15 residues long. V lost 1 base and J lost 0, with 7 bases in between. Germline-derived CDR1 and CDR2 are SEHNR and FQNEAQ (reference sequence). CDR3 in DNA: TGTGCCAGCAGCTTAGGAGAGGGCTCCTACAATGAGCAGTTCTTC. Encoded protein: CASSLGEGSYNEQFF.

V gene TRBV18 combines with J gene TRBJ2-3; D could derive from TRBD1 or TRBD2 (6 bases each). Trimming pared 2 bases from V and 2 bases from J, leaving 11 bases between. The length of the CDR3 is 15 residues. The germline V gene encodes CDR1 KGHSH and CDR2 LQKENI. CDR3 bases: TGTGCCAGCTCACCAATCTGGGGGGCCACAGATACGCAGTATTTT. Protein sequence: CASSPIWGATDTQYF.

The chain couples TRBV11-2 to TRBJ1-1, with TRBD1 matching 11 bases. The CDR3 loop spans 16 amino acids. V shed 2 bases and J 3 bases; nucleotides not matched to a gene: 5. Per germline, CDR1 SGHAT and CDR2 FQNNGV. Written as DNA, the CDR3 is TGTGCCAGCAGCTTAATCGGGACAGGGGGTGACACTGAAGCTTTCTTT. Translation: CASSLIGTGGDTEAFF.

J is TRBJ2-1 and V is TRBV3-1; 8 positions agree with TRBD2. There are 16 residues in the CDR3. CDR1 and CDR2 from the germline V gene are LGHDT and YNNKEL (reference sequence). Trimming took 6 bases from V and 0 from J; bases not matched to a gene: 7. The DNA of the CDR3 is TGTGCCAGCAGAAAAACCGGGACTAGCTCCTACAATGAGCAGTTCTTC. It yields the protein CASRKTGTSSYNEQFF.

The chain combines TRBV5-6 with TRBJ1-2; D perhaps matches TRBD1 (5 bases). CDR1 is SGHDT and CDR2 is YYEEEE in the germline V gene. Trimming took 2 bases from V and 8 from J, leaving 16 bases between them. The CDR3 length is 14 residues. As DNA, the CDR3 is TGTGCCAGCAGCTTTCAGGGTCGTTCGAGCGGCTACACCTTC. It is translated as CASSFQGRSSGYTF.

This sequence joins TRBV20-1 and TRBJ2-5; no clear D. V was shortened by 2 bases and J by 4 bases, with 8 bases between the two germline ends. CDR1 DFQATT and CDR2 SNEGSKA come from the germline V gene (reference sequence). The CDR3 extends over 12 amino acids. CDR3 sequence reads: CSARQALETQYF. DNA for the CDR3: TGCAGTGCTAGACAGGCACTAGAGACCCAGTACTTC.

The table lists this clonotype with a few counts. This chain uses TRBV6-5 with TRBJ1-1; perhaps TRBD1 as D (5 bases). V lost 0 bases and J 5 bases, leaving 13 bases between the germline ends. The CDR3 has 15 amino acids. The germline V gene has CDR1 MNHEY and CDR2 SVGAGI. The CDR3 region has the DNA TGTGCCAGCAGTTACTCGGGGCTAGCGCGTACTGAAGCTTTCTTT. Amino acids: CASSYSGLARTEAFF.

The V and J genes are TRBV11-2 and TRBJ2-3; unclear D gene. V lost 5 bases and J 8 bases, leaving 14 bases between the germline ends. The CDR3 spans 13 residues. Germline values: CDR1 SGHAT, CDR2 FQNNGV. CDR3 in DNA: TGTGCCAGCAGCAGAATACCCTCAGGTACGCAGTATTTT. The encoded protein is CASSRIPSGTQYF.

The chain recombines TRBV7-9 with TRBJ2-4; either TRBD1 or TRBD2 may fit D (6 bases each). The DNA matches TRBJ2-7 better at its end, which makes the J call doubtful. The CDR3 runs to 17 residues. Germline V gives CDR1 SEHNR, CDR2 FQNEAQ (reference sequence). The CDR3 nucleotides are TGTGCCAGCAGCAGGGGGGCCACCGGGACACCGGAGCGCGAGCAGTACTTC. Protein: CASSRGATGTPEREQYF.

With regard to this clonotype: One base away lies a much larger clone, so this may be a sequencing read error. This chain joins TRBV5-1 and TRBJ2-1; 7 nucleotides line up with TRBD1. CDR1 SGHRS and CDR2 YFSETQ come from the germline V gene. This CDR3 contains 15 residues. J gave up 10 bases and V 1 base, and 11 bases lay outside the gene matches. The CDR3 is CASSLMGTASYEQFF. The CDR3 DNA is TGCGCCAGCAGCTTGATGGGGACAGCCTCCTACGAGCAGTTCTTC.

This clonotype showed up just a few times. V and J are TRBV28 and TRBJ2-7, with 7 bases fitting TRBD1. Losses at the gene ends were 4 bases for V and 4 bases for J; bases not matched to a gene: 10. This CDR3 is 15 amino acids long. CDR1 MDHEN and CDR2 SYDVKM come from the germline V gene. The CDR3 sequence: CASSWGQTYAYEQYF. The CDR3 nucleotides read TGTGCCAGCAGTTGGGGACAGACCTACGCATACGAGCAGTACTTC.

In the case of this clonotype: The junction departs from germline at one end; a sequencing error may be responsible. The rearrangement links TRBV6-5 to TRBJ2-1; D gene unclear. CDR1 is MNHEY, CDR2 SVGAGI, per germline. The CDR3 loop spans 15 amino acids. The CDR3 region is CASSYSVSVGYEQFF. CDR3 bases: TGTGCCAGTAGTTACTCGGTTTCTGTGGGATATGAGCAGTTCTTC.

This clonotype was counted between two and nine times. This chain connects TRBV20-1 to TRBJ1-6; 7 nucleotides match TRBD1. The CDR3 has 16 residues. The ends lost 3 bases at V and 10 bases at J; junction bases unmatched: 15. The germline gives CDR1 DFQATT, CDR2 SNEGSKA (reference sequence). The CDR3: CSASWPPTGSRSPLHF. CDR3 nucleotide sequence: TGCAGTGCTAGTTGGCCCCCGACAGGGAGCAGATCACCCCTCCACTTT.